What follows describes a single T cell receptor (beta chain). No cognate antigen has been identified for it. Base qualities are not recorded, but no much larger clone differs from it by a single base. This sample stems from a study of T cell responses to AZD1222 COVID-19 vaccine (dated by TCRdb to the early 2020s). Looking at the study overall: AZD1222 recipients whose second dose came at about 4 weeks and those whose second dose came at about 12 weeks were combined into one group, since spike-specific TCR depth and breadth did not differ between the two schedules. A total of over 230 trial participants underwent TCR sequencing, of whom around 210 had received two doses of AZD1222 and some 25 had received two doses of the MenACWY control vaccine. Trial participants were enrolled into age subgroups of 18-55, 56-69 and 70-plus years, which contained roughly 150, 30 and 60 TCR-sequenced participants, respectively.

The CDR3 has 14 amino acids, counting the end cysteine and phenylalanine. Of the read, only the CDR3 DNA is kept; its 42 bases are in frame from base 1. The germline V gene encodes CDR1 LNHDA and CDR2 SQIVND (reference sequence). V and J are truncated by 4 bases and 10 bases respectively, leaving an intervening sequence of 16 bases. What the study reported, not specific to this receptor: In the small 56-69-year group, the increase in depth fell short of significance, most likely because of low power. The whole spike protein was spanned by vaccine-associated CD4 TCRs, and dominant responses were seen in regions 160-218 and 743-854. A significant rise in spike-specific TCR breadth and depth was observed after two AZD1222 doses relative to day 0 and relative to MenACWY recipients. Participants were mostly white British and included more females than males, and it was suggested by the authors that clonal diversity may have been underestimated. Because no day 14 peak-response samples were available, repertoires were characterized only after the peak T cell response. Reportedly, close to half of the unique spike-specific TCRs recognized epitopes lying outside the regions that are mutated in the B.1.351 and B.1.1.7 variants. Conclusions about previously exposed vaccinees are limited because only six or seven AZD1222 recipients were SARS-CoV-2 seropositive at baseline.

The time point label here, explained by the study, means: baseline before first vaccination. Vaccinee samples came from UK trials COV001 and COV002, including a single-blind randomized controlled phase 2/3 trial of AZD1222 (ChAdOx1 nCoV-19) in healthy adults. Trial participant PBMC samples were collected at day 0 and day 28 after the second dose for TCRbeta chain sequencing. The CDR3 regions of human TCRbeta chains were subjected to immunosequencing. The authors' pipeline ran thus. Repertoire TCRs were matched against a reference library of SARS-CoV-2-specific TCRs generated with the MIRA antigen-specificity platform. Breadth was defined as the fraction of unique TCRs that were SARS-CoV-2-associated, and depth was defined as the fraction of total T cells that were SARS-CoV-2-associated. Each spike-specific TCR was assigned to its reactive spike region and to a CD4 or CD8 class using the MIRA data. Log10-transformed breadth and depth values were compared by one-way ANOVA with Sidak's multiple comparisons tests. This is the immuneACCESS table as TCRdb keeps it, with only in-frame sequences that have V and J called. A part of the clones is gone; compared with another copy, unresolved V genes explain less than half, and the rest is unexplained. V, J and clone size reflect that table, while D and trimming were determined from the DNA. The sample records approximately 140,000 clones, roughly 90% of which are singletons. 2.5% to 3.5% of the sample lies in the top ten.

This specimen was peripheral blood, taken on day 0 of AZD1222 vaccination. The receptor chain draws on TRBV19 and TRBJ1-4; a weak D assignment points to TRBD1 (6 bases agree). The receptor's source is an adult in good health. The nucleotide sequence reads TGTGCCAGTAGTACAGGGGCTAGTGTTGGAAAACTGTTTTTT. Its protein reads: CASSTGASVGKLFF.